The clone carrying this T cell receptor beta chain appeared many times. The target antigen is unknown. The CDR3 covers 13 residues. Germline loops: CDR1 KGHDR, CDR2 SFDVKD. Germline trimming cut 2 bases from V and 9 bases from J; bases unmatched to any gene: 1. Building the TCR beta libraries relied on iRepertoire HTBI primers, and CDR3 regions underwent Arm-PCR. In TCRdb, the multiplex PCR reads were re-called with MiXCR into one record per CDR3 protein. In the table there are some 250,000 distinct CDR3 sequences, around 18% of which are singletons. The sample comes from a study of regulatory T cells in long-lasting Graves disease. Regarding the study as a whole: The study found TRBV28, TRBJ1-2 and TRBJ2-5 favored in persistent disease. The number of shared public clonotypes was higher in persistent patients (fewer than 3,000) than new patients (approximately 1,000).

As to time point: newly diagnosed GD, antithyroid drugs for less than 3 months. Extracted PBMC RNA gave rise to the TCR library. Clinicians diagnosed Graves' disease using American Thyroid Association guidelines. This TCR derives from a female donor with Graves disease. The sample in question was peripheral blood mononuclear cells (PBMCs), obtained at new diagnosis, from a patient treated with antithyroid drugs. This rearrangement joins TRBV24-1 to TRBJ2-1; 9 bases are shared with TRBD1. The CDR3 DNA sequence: TGTGCCACCAGTGATTACAGGGGGCTTGAGCAGTTCTTC. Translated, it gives CATSDYRGLEQFF.